These 22 T cell receptor beta chains were sequenced from one sample in a study of CD8 T cells in Susac syndrome. Reverse transcription of roughly 0.45 to 1 ug RNA was performed with random hexamers. TCRdb analysed the immunoSEQ multiplex PCR reads with MiXCR anew, one entry per CDR3 protein. The table records some 400,000 distinct CDR3 sequences, approximately 85% of them present only once. Material: CD8+ T cells from PBMCs. Receptor source: a human donor with multiple sclerosis.

The chain carries TRBV27 and TRBJ2-3; TRBD2 aligns across 7 bases. Germline CDR1 MNHEY, CDR2 SMNVEV (reference sequence). CDR3 length equals 22 residues. The V segment lost 3 bases and the J segment 0 bases; nucleotides outside the gene matches: 24. Here the CDR3 reads CASSFRFSFNRGPGLSTDTQYF. The CDR3 coding sequence is TGTGCCAGCAGTTTCCGCTTTTCTTTTAATCGGGGTCCGGGACTAAGCACAGATACGCAGTATTTT.

This clonotype turned up a few times. The V call is TRBV12-3 or TRBV12-4, the J call TRBJ2-7, with D tentatively TRBD1 (5 bases). Deletions cut 3 bases from V and 3 bases from J, with 9 bases between. This CDR3 contains 13 residues. CDR3 DNA sequence: TGTGCCAGCAGTTTTAAGGGGTTCTACGAGCAGTACTTC. It translates to CASSFKGFYEQYF.

This clonotype was seen only once. The rearrangement links TRBV6-5 to TRBJ1-4; TRBD1 matches at 7 bases. This CDR3 is built from 15 residues. Per germline, CDR1 MNHEY and CDR2 SVGAGI. V dropped 0 bases and J dropped 4; count of bases not matched to a gene: 2. CDR3 sequence reads: CASSYSGQINEKLFF. The CDR3 DNA is TGTGCCAGCAGTTACTCGGGACAGATTAATGAAAAACTGTTTTTT.

V gene TRBV5-1 combines with J gene TRBJ2-7; 9 bases line up with TRBD1. The CDR3 sequence is 15 residues long. Germline lookup yields CDR1 SGHRS and CDR2 YFSETQ. The V gene end was trimmed by 4 bases and the J gene end by 5 bases; junction bases not matched to a gene: 10. The CDR3 DNA is TGCGCCAGCAGCAGTCCGGGACAGGGATACCACGAGCAGTACTTC. This encodes CASSSPGQGYHEQYF.

The V gene is TRBV5-5, the J gene TRBJ1-2, with D possibly matching TRBD1 (5 bases). Per the germline V gene, CDR1 is SGHKS and CDR2 is YYEKEE (reference sequence). The V and J ends lost 1 base and 6 bases respectively, with 7 bases between them. The CDR3 is made up of 12 amino acids. CDR3 DNA: TGTGCCAGCAGCTTGTTCAGGGATGGCTACACCTTC. This encodes CASSLFRDGYTF.

The rearrangement joins TRBV28 to TRBJ1-1; maybe TRBD1 (5 bases). Deletions cut 8 bases from V and 0 bases from J, with 13 bases between. Looked up from germline, CDR1 is MDHEN and CDR2 is SYDVKM. The CDR3 covers 14 residues. CDR3: CASANRRVNTEAFF. DNA for the CDR3: TGTGCCAGCGCCAACCGCAGGGTGAACACTGAAGCTTTCTTT.

This chain connects TRBV4-1 to TRBJ2-2; the D is unclear. Trimming stripped 0 bases from V and 6 bases from J, with 11 bases between. CDR1 is MGHRA, CDR2 YSYEKL, per germline. CDR3 length: 15 amino acids. CDR3 residues: CASSQDWRGSGELFF. The CDR3, as DNA: TGCGCCAGCAGCCAAGATTGGAGAGGATCCGGGGAGCTGTTTTTT.

This chain uses TRBV15 with TRBJ2-3, with D possibly TRBD1 on 6 matching bases. Germline V CDR1 and CDR2: LNHNV, YYDKDF (reference sequence). CDR3 length: 14 amino acids. V shed 3 bases and J shed 4 bases, with 11 bases lying between them. CDR3 in DNA: TGTGCCACCAGCAGGATCACAGGGTCAGATACGCAGTATTTT. It is translated as CATSRITGSDTQYF.

This clonotype was detected only a few times. The chain combines TRBV7-2 with TRBJ2-1, with D possibly being TRBD1 (6 bases). V was cut by 3 bases and J by 5 bases, with 14 bases left in between. This CDR3 is built from 15 residues. CDR1 is SGHTA and CDR2 is FQGNSA in the germline V gene. CDR3 region: CASSLWGRVHNEQFF. Written as DNA, the CDR3 is TGTGCCAGCAGCTTGTGGGGGCGCGTCCACAATGAGCAGTTCTTC.

The sample holds one count of this clonotype. CDR3 DNA sequence: TGTGCCTGGAGAAACTACAATGAGCAGTTCTTC. It codes for CAWRNYNEQFF. This rearrangement joins TRBV30 to TRBJ2-1; D not resolved. In germline, CDR1 is GTSNPN, CDR2 SVGIG (reference sequence). V was clipped by 3 bases and J by 3 bases, with 3 bases between them. The CDR3 consists of 11 residues. Full variable domain (outside the CDR3, taken from reference TRBV30 and TRBJ2-1): SQTIHQWPATLVQPVGSPLSLECTVEGTSNPNLYWYRQAAGRGLQLLFYSVGIGQISSEVPQNLSASRPQDRQFILSSKKLLLSDSGFYLCAWRNYNEQFFGPGTRLTVL.

The chain is built from TRBV5-4 and TRBJ2-3; D gene ambiguous. Germline assignment: CDR1 SGHNT and CDR2 YYREEE (reference sequence). CDR3 size: 14 residues. Trimming left V 4 bases short and J 4 bases short, with 13 bases between. The CDR3 nucleotides read TGTGCCAGCAGCCCCGAAAATCTTCCAGATACGCAGTATTTT. Amino acid sequence: CASSPENLPDTQYF.

The gene calls are TRBV30 and TRBJ2-1, with TRBD2 matching 7 bases. The ends lost 4 bases at V and 5 bases at J; junction bases unmatched: 5. Germline CDR1 and CDR2: GTSNPN and SVGIG (reference sequence). The CDR3 extends over 13 amino acids. The CDR3 loop reads CAWTAGEDNEQFF. Written as DNA, the CDR3 is TGTGCCTGGACGGCGGGGGAGGACAATGAGCAGTTCTTC.

This chain joins TRBV3-1 and TRBJ2-1; the D is unclear. This CDR3 is built from 13 residues. The germline gives CDR1 LGHDT, CDR2 YNNKEL (reference sequence). V lost 1 base and J lost 6, with 7 bases in between. The CDR3 coding sequence is TGTGCCAGCAGCCAAGCGTCCAGCAATGAGCAGTTCTTC. It is translated as CASSQASSNEQFF.

The chain employs TRBV10-3 and TRBJ1-2; no clear D gene. Germline V gives CDR1 ENHRY, CDR2 SYGVKD. This CDR3 is 16 amino acids long. The V gene lost 4 bases and the J gene lost 4 bases, with 19 bases spanning the gap. CDR3 in amino acids: CAISVTVGRTGYGYTF. The CDR3 nucleotides read TGTGCCATCAGTGTGACCGTAGGCAGGACGGGCTATGGCTACACCTTC.

This chain links TRBV7-9 with TRBJ2-7; 7 bases map to TRBD1. J was trimmed by 1 base and V by 6 bases; bases with no gene match: 12. This CDR3 spans 16 amino acids. CDR1 is SEHNR, CDR2 FQNEAQ, per germline (reference sequence). In DNA form, the CDR3 reads TGTGCCAGCAGAGAGATACAGGGGTCGGTATCCTACGAGCAGTACTTC. Its protein product is CASREIQGSVSYEQYF.

The chain recombines TRBV7-3 with TRBJ2-3, with 12 bases fitting TRBD2. This CDR3 region has 15 residues. CDR1 and CDR2 from the germline V gene are SGHTA and FQGTGA. V was pared by 5 bases and J by 6 bases, with 6 bases of the junction left unmatched. The CDR3 here is CASSATSGRFDTQYF. The CDR3 DNA is TGTGCCAGCAGCGCCACTAGCGGGAGGTTCGATACGCAGTATTTT.

Only a few counts were recorded for this clonotype. The V call is TRBV6-5, the J call TRBJ2-7, with D tentatively TRBD1 (6 bases). Germline values: CDR1 MNHEY, CDR2 SVGAGI. This CDR3 has 14 amino acids. The germline V and J ends were trimmed by 0 bases and 5 bases, with 11 bases remaining between them. The CDR3 loop reads CASSYSRGGHEQYF. CDR3 DNA sequence: TGTGCCAGCAGTTACTCCAGGGGCGGACACGAGCAGTACTTC.

This clonotype was found a few times. V is TRBV19 and J is TRBJ1-4, with a weak D call TRBD1 (5 bases). Germline V gene lookup returns CDR1 LNHDA and CDR2 SQIVND (reference sequence). The V end was cut by 10 bases, the J end by 8 bases, with 17 bases between. The CDR3 sequence is 13 residues long. CDR3 loop: CATLGPPGEKLFF. DNA for the CDR3: TGTGCCACCCTGGGACCGCCCGGAGAAAAACTGTTTTTT.

In its sample, this clonotype was seen a few times. The rearrangement uses TRBV5-8 and TRBJ2-7; the match to TRBD1 covers 7 bases. Germline CDR1 SGHTS, CDR2 YDEGEE. Trimming at V came to 4 bases and at J to 1 base, leaving 17 bases not matched to a gene. The CDR3 runs to 18 residues. Written as DNA, the CDR3 is TGTGCCAGCAGCACCTACCGGACAGGTGAAAGCAATTCCTACGAGCAGTACTTC. This encodes CASSTYRTGESNSYEQYF.

The chain carries TRBV19 and TRBJ2-3; D unclear. Trimming removed 3 bases at V and 2 bases at J, with 9 bases between. Germline V gene data show CDR1 as LNHDA and CDR2 as SQIVND (reference sequence). The CDR3 has 14 amino acids. CDR3 sequence reads: CASSIDRPTDTQYF. The CDR3 DNA reads as TGTGCCAGTAGTATTGATCGACCCACAGATACGCAGTATTTT.

This rearrangement joins TRBV29-1 to TRBJ2-7; TRBD2 might be the D (6 bases). The CDR3 runs to 13 residues. Germline lookup yields CDR1 SQVTM and CDR2 ANQGSEA. V lost 7 bases and J lost 5, with 18 bases in between. The CDR3 loop is CSGLSGLWNEQYF. CDR3 DNA sequence: TGCAGCGGGCTTAGCGGCCTATGGAACGAGCAGTACTTC.

V usage is TRBV6-2 or TRBV6-3 and J usage is TRBJ1-1; TRBD1 aligns across 7 bases. Germline V gene lookup returns CDR1 MNHEY and CDR2 SVGEGT. The CDR3 consists of 15 residues. After removal of 3 bases from V and 0 bases from J, the junction contained 4 bases not matched to a gene. CDR3 bases: TGTGCCAGCAGTTATATGACAGGGCTGAACACTGAAGCTTTCTTT. Protein sequence: CASSYMTGLNTEAFF.